What follows are 29 T cell receptor beta chains derived from one specimen sequenced in a study of esophageal squamous cell carcinoma under preoperative chemotherapy. Regarding time point: before preoperative PTX-NDP chemotherapy. In TCRdb, the PCR reads were re-called with MiXCR into one record per CDR3 protein. The top ten clones hold approximately 55% of a sample with approximately 15,000 distinct CDR3 sequences, 60% of them seen once. This specimen was taken from a patient given preoperative chemotherapy. Source of these receptors: a human donor with esophageal squamous cell carcinoma. The donor label of this sample is uncertain.

As for this clonotype: At one boundary the junction diverges from the germline segment, which might be a read error. V usage is TRBV6-1 and J usage is TRBJ2-2; D might be TRBD1 or TRBD2, each matching 7 bases. The CDR3 covers 15 residues. Germline V lookup: CDR1 MNHNS, CDR2 SASEGT. CDR3 loop: CASRSGREGTGEQFF. CDR3 sequence (DNA): TGTGCCAGCAGATCGGGCAGGGAGGGCACAGGGGAGCAGTTTTTT.

This clonotype was detected ten times or more. Given a much more abundant clone one base away, this may be a read error. This sequence joins TRBV27 and TRBJ2-1, with 8 positions matching TRBD1. The germline V gene has CDR1 MNHEY and CDR2 SMNVEV (reference sequence). This CDR3 is 13 amino acids long. Unmatched junction bases numbered 10, after V lost 5 bases and J lost 13 bases. The CDR3, as DNA: TGTGCCAGCAGTACCTACAGGGGGGAGACCCAGTTCTTC. Translating it yields CASSTYRGETQFF.

As regards this clonotype: One end of the junction fails to match germline, which may point to a read error. The chain has TRBV6-1 and TRBJ2-1; D is undetermined. The CDR3 has 14 residues. Germline assignment: CDR1 MNHNS and CDR2 SASEGT. The CDR3 DNA reads TGTGCGAGCAGACCGGGTGAGAGTGCCAATGAGCAGTTCTTT. Translating it yields CASRPGESANEQFF.

This clonotype appeared a few times. This chain uses TRBV9 with TRBJ1-3; D perhaps matches TRBD1 (5 bases). The CDR3 consists of 16 residues. Trimming removed 4 bases at V and 0 bases at J, with 14 bases between. Germline assignment: CDR1 SGDLS and CDR2 YYNGEE. CDR3 in DNA: TGTGCCAGCAGCCCACAGGCTCAATACTCTGGAAACACCATATATTTT. Encoded protein: CASSPQAQYSGNTIYF.

The sample holds one count of this clonotype. J is TRBJ2-3 and V is TRBV6-1, with TRBD1 as a possible D gene (5 bases). This CDR3 spans 14 amino acids. Germline CDR1 is MNHNS and CDR2 is SASEGT. The CDR3 here is CASRQGVNTEKLYF. Here the CDR3 DNA reads TGTGCGAGCCGCCAGGGTGTCAACACAGAGAAGCTGTATTTT.

V is TRBV6-1 and J is TRBJ2-4; tentatively, D is TRBD1 or TRBD2 (5 bases each). The length of the CDR3 is 16 residues. V lost 0 bases and J lost 12, with 21 bases in between. Germline V gene sequence: CDR1 MNHNS, CDR2 SASEGT. The CDR3 nucleotides are TGTGCCAGCAGTGAAGCGGGGCAGGGAGCCAAAGATACTCAGTACTTC. It translates to CASSEAGQGAKDTQYF.

Note on this clonotype: A junction boundary mismatches the germline segment, possibly from a read error. This chain joins TRBV6-4 and TRBJ2-4; D is possibly TRBD2 (7 bases). CDR1 is MRHNA and CDR2 is SNTAGT in the germline V gene. The CDR3 is 15 amino acids. The CDR3 sequence: CASSEGAGATDTQYF. The CDR3 bases are TGTGCCAGCAGTGAGGGGGCGGGAGCCACAGATACTCAGTATTTC.

V gene TRBV6-1 combines with J gene TRBJ2-7; 9 bases are a match to TRBD1. The CDR3 extends over 15 amino acids. Trimming took 6 bases from V and 0 from J; bases not matched to a gene: 6. Germline CDR1 is MNHNS and CDR2 is SASEGT. CDR3 in amino acids: CASRRDRESSYEQYF. CDR3 DNA: TGTGCCAGCAGGAGGGACAGGGAGAGCTCCTACGAGCAGTACTTC.

As for this clonotype: This sequence may be a read error, since a much larger clone differs from it by one base. V is TRBV10-3 and J is TRBJ2-4; D perhaps matches TRBD2 (5 bases). With the DNA end fitting TRBJ2-1 better, the J assignment may be wrong. The CDR3 extends over 13 amino acids. The germline V gene encodes CDR1 ENHRY and CDR2 SYGVKD. The CDR3 sequence is CAISGNKWETQFF. As DNA, the CDR3 is TGTGCCATCAGTGGGAACAAGTGGGAGACCCAGTTCTTC.

There are many counts of this clonotype. The genes are TRBV6-1 and TRBJ2-5; D is tentatively TRBD1 or TRBD2 (7 bases each). The CDR3 runs 14 residues. The ends were cut back, 6 bases at V and 5 bases at J, with 16 bases in the middle. The germline V gene encodes CDR1 MNHNS and CDR2 SASEGT. This CDR3 is CASSRQGGGETQYF. In DNA form, the CDR3 reads TGTGCCAGCAGCAGACAGGGAGGGGGGGAGACCCAGTACTTC.

To note about this clonotype: One end of the junction varies from germline; a read error may be responsible. The chain couples TRBV6-1 to TRBJ2-2; D is perhaps TRBD2 (7 bases). The V gene's germline CDR1 is MNHNS and CDR2 SASEGT. The CDR3 extends over 18 amino acids. The CDR3 nucleotides read TGTGCCAGCAGTGGGAGAGAGGGGGGGTCTGCGAACACCGATGAGCTGTTCTTT. The encoded protein is CASSGREGGSANTDELFF.

As DNA, the CDR3 is TGTGCCAGCAGTCCCCGACTCAACAATGAGCAGTTCTTC. This encodes CASSPRLNNEQFF. The gene calls are TRBV6-1 and TRBJ2-1; no reliable D call. CDR3 length: 13 amino acids. CDR1 MNHNS and CDR2 SASEGT come from the germline V gene. Trimming shortened V by 5 bases and J by 5 bases, and 10 bases separated the two germline ends.

The chain recombines TRBV27 with TRBJ2-4; D gene unclear. Germline V gives CDR1 MNHEY, CDR2 SMNVEV (reference sequence). Trimming left V 3 bases short and J 13 bases short, with 16 bases between. CDR3 length: 13 amino acids. The CDR3 loop reads CASSLSYGSEQYF. The CDR3 DNA sequence: TGTGCCAGCAGTTTGAGCTACGGCAGTGAGCAGTACTTC.

The CDR3 region has the DNA TGTGCCAGCAGCTTAGGCAGGCACAATGAGCAGTTCTTC. This sequence encodes CASSLGRHNEQFF. The chain uses TRBV11-1 and TRBJ2-1, with D unclear. Germline V gene data show CDR1 as SGHAT and CDR2 as FQDESV (reference sequence). The CDR3 consists of 13 residues. Trimming removed 1 base from V and 5 bases from J, with 6 bases in between.

The chain has TRBV12-3 or TRBV12-4 and TRBJ2-5, with D perhaps given as TRBD1 or TRBD2 (5 bases each). Trimming shortened V by 5 bases and J by 1 base, and 17 bases separated the two germline ends. The CDR3 is 16 residues long. CDR3 DNA: TGTGCCAGCAGTCACCCCTTCCGGGACCCCCAAGAGACCCAGTACTTC. The encoded protein is CASSHPFRDPQETQYF.

This clonotype appeared a few times. V usage is TRBV5-4 and J usage is TRBJ2-3; D gene unclear. Germline V gives CDR1 SGHNT, CDR2 YYREEE (reference sequence). The CDR3 covers 13 residues. V was pared by 4 bases and J by 2 bases, with 8 bases between. CDR3 nucleotides: TGTGCCAGCAGCCCGAACCCCACAGATACGCAGTATTTT. This gives the protein CASSPNPTDTQYF.

The chain uses TRBV11-2 and TRBJ2-1; no clear D gene. The CDR3 length is 13 residues. Germline CDR1 SGHAT, CDR2 FQNNGV. The V end lost 7 bases, the J end lost 11 bases, and 18 bases lay between the germline ends. CDR3 DNA: TGTGCCAGCAACGCTGGGCAGACGAATAAGCAGTTCTTC. Translated: CASNAGQTNKQFF.

This clonotype was picked up many times. This sequence joins TRBV6-2 or TRBV6-3 and TRBJ2-3, with 8 bases matching TRBD1. CDR3 length: 14 residues. With 5 bases clipped from V and 2 bases from J, the junction kept 3 bases outside the gene matches. Germline assignment: CDR1 MNHEY and CDR2 SVGEGT. The CDR3, as DNA: TGTGCCAGCAGTCCGGGACAGGACACAGATACGCAGTATTTT. This translates into CASSPGQDTDTQYF.

In its sample, this clonotype was seen once. The rearrangement joins TRBV6-1 to TRBJ1-1; 8 nucleotides line up with TRBD1. J gave up 5 bases and V 6 bases, and 11 bases lay outside the gene matches. From germline, CDR1 is MNHNS and CDR2 SASEGT. The CDR3 runs to 15 residues. The CDR3 protein is CASSLYQGARTEAFF. CDR3 in DNA: TGTGCCAGCAGCCTGTACCAGGGGGCCAGGACTGAAGCTTTCTTT.

This clonotype is medium-sized in the sample. The V and J genes are TRBV6-5 and TRBJ2-1; 10 nucleotides agree with TRBD2. Germline lookup yields CDR1 MNHEY and CDR2 SVGAGI. With 2 bases clipped from V and 14 bases from J, the junction kept 9 bases outside the gene matches. The CDR3 is 14 residues long. The DNA for the CDR3 is TGTGCCAGCAGTTACGTGGGCAGCGGGAGGGAAAAGTTCTTC. Translating it yields CASSYVGSGREKFF.

This clonotype has only a few counts. This may stem from a read error, because a much larger clone lies one nucleotide away. The chain has TRBV6-5 and TRBJ2-1; tentative D call: TRBD2 (6 bases). The CDR3 consists of 14 residues. V lost 2 bases to trimming and J lost 13 bases, with 18 bases between them. CDR1 is MNHEY, CDR2 SVGAGI, per germline. CDR3 DNA: TGTGCCAGCAGTTACCAAGGCGGGGAAGAGACCCAGTTCTTC. Translation: CASSYQGGEETQFF.

CDR3 in DNA: TGTGCCAGCAGCCCTGGACAGCGGGACTATGGCTACACCTTC. It yields the protein CASSPGQRDYGYTF. J is TRBJ1-2 and V is TRBV6-1, with D perhaps TRBD1 (6 bases). With 6 bases removed from V and 3 bases from J, the gap between germline ends came to 14 bases. This CDR3 is built from 14 residues. CDR1 is MNHNS, CDR2 SASEGT, per germline.

CDR3 nucleotide sequence: TGTGCCAGCAGACAAGGACAGGGGGGGGGAGAGACCCAGTACTTC. Amino acid sequence: CASRQGQGGGETQYF. The rearrangement uses TRBV6-1 and TRBJ2-5, with 10 bases aligning to TRBD1. The germline V gene encodes CDR1 MNHNS and CDR2 SASEGT. There are 15 residues in the CDR3. V gave up 6 bases and J gave up 4 bases; unmatched junction bases: 8.

The chain carries TRBV10-3 and TRBJ2-3; D gene ambiguous. Trimming shortened V by 6 bases and J by 2 bases, and 15 bases separated the two germline ends. Germline assignment: CDR1 ENHRY and CDR2 SYGVKD. The CDR3 contains 15 residues. The CDR3: CAISSPATSTDTQYF. The CDR3 DNA reads as TGTGCCATCAGCAGCCCGGCTACCTCCACAGATACGCAGTATTTT.

The V call is TRBV12-3 or TRBV12-4, the J call TRBJ2-1; the D is unclear. The CDR3 loop spans 11 amino acids. V gave up 4 bases and J gave up 11 bases, with 9 bases separating them. The CDR3 bases are TGTGCCAGCAGTTCTAGGGATAAGCAGTTCTTC. This encodes CASSSRDKQFF.

This clonotype showed up just a few times. This chain links TRBV27 with TRBJ2-4; possibly TRBD1 or TRBD2 for D (6 bases each). Germline V gene data show CDR1 as MNHEY and CDR2 as SMNVEV (reference sequence). The CDR3 has 16 amino acids. V was trimmed by 4 bases and J by 4 bases, leaving 17 bases between them. CDR3 amino acids: CASSSRGQGSKNIQYF. CDR3 bases: TGTGCCAGCAGTTCTCGGGGGCAGGGCTCAAAAAACATTCAGTACTTC.

V is TRBV6-1 and J is TRBJ2-2; D perhaps matches TRBD2 (6 bases). The CDR3 spans 15 residues. V was clipped by 6 bases and J by 1 base, with 12 bases between them. Germline V gene data show CDR1 as MNHNS and CDR2 as SASEGT. The chain's CDR3 is CASRPSGENTGELFF. CDR3 nucleotide sequence: TGTGCCAGCAGGCCATCGGGAGAGAACACCGGGGAGCTGTTTTTT.

The chain is built from TRBV12-3 or TRBV12-4 and TRBJ2-3; 16 bases fit TRBD2. The J call may not be correct, given that the DNA end is closer to TRBJ2-5. The CDR3 is made up of 17 amino acids. CDR3 bases: TGTGCCAGCAGCCATCCGGGACTAGCGGGAGGGCCGGGGACCCAGTACTTC. Protein product: CASSHPGLAGGPGTQYF.

This clonotype rates as medium-sized. V usage is TRBV6-6 and J usage is TRBJ2-3, with TRBD1 as a possible D gene (5 bases). Trimming left V 6 bases short and J 4 bases short, with 11 bases between. CDR3 length: 13 amino acids. CDR1 is MNHNY, CDR2 SVGAGI, per germline (reference sequence). This chain's CDR3 is CASRAGIADTQYF. CDR3 nucleotide sequence: TGTGCCAGCAGGGCAGGGATTGCAGATACGCAGTATTTT.